This T cell receptor (beta chain) is drawn from a study of CD4+ T cells in melanoma. Sequenced by immunoSEQ multiplex PCR; TCRdb stores in-frame clones only, minus some. The sample holds about 18,000 clones, roughly 85% seen once. The receptor was derived from a human donor with melanoma. The sample comprised cells from a culture (not recorded whether cultured in vitro).

CDR3 amino acids: CASTRLLGGTAFF. In DNA, the CDR3 is TGTGCCAGCACTCGTCTTTTAGGGGGGACTGCTTTCTTT. This chain links TRBV2 with TRBJ1-1; a possible D gene is TRBD1 (6 bases). Trimming removed 7 bases at V and 11 bases at J, with 20 bases between. This CDR3 is built from 13 residues. Germline lookup yields CDR1 SNHLY and CDR2 FYNNEI.